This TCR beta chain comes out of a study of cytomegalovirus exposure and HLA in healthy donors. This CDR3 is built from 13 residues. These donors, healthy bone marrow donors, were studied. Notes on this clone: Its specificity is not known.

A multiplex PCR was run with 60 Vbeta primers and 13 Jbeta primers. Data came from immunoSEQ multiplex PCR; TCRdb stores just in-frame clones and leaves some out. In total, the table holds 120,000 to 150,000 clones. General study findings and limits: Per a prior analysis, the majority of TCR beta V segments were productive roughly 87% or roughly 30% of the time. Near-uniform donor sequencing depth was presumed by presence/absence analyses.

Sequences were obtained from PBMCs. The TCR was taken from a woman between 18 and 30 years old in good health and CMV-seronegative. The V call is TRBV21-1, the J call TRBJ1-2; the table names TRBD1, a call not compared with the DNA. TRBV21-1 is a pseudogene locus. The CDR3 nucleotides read TGTGCCAGCAGCGTACAGACGAGACCGGGCTACACCTTC. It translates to CASSVQTRPGYTF.